Below are 4 T cell receptor beta chains sequenced from a single sample in a study of T cells after yellow fever vaccination. TCRdb processed the 5' RACE reads anew with MiXCR; each CDR3 protein has one entry. The sample holds some 670,000 distinct CDR3 sequences, approximately 13% seen once. This sample comprised PBMCs, obtained on the day of the yellow fever booster vaccination. The receptors here all came from a man aged 25 to 40 who received the YFV17D yellow fever vaccine.

The rearrangement uses TRBV7-9 and TRBJ2-1, with D perhaps matching TRBD1 (6 bases). CDR1 and CDR2 (germline): SEHNR, FQNEAQ (reference sequence). Trimming stripped 7 bases from V and 6 bases from J, with 22 bases between. CDR3 length: 16 residues. The CDR3 coding sequence is TGTGCCAGCACCAGTGGTGGGCTAGGGGGTCTCAATGAGCAGTTCTTC. Encoded protein: CASTSGGLGGLNEQFF.

The chain recombines TRBV7-6 with TRBJ2-5; D perhaps matches TRBD2 (6 bases). The CDR3 consists of 15 residues. Germline values: CDR1 SGHVS, CDR2 FNYEAQ. V was shortened by 0 bases and J by 1 base, with 9 bases between the two germline ends. CDR3 DNA: TGTGCCAGCAGCTTAGCGAGCGGGTCCCAAGAGACCCAGTACTTC. It yields the protein CASSLASGSQETQYF. Together with reference TRBV7-6 and TRBJ2-5, the CDR3 gives the full variable domain: GAGVSQSPRYKVTKRGQDVALRCDPISGHVSLYWYRQALGQGPEFLTYFNYEAQQDKSGLPNDRFSAERPEGSISTLTIQRTEQRDSAMYRCASSLASGSQETQYFGPGTRLLVL.

This clonotype was counted a few times. The chain joins TRBV6-2 or TRBV6-3 to TRBJ1-1, with D uncertain. CDR3 length equals 15 residues. V was clipped by 4 bases and J by 0 bases, with 12 bases between them. Germline values: CDR1 MNHEY, CDR2 SVGEGT. DNA for the CDR3: TGTGCCAGCAGTTCAAACAGACTACTGAACACTGAAGCTTTCTTT. It translates to CASSSNRLLNTEAFF.

The rearrangement links TRBV4-2 to TRBJ2-3; D not resolved. Germline loops: CDR1 LGHNA, CDR2 YNFKEQ. CDR3 length equals 15 residues. V dropped 0 bases and J dropped 2 bases, with 9 bases sitting between them. As DNA, the CDR3 is TGTGCCAGCAGCCAAGATTGGACCACCACAGATACGCAGTATTTT. Protein product: CASSQDWTTTDTQYF.